The entry below describes one T cell receptor (beta chain). The target antigen is unknown. Noted treatment: roughly 10-day PBMC culture with coronavirus spike peptide pools or control peptides (ViraFEST assay). Researchers collected the unexposed donor's CD4+ T cells before the COVID-19 pandemic (2011-2018). Sequencing of DNA taken from cultured CD4+ T cells relied on the Oncomine TCR Beta short-read assay. From CD4+ T cells that had been cultured, genomic DNA was extracted. MiXCR, run by TCRdb on the PCR reads, gives a single entry per CDR3 protein. The profile shows some 10,000 distinct CDR3 sequences, about 28% of them singletons. The germline V and J ends were trimmed by 3 bases and 6 bases, with 7 bases remaining between them. The CDR3 is 12 amino acids. CDR1 LNHDA and CDR2 SQIVND come from the germline V gene (reference sequence). These data come from a study of vaccination and CD4 T cells after COVID-19. Whole-study context: In culture, cells were exposed to overlapping spike peptides from SARS-CoV-2, HCoV-NL63, HCoV-OC43 and HCoV-229E. Control cultures were given a CEFX pool, an HIV-1 Nef pool, or no peptide.

The sequenced sample was CD4+ T cells from blood, cultured in vitro. The sequence was collected from a human donor in good health. The V and J genes are TRBV19 and TRBJ2-3, with D unresolved. In DNA, the CDR3 is TGTGCCAGTAGTATCGAAGGGGATACGCAGTATTTT. It is translated as CASSIEGDTQYF.